A single sample is the source of the 6 T cell receptor beta chains below, sequenced in a study of shared clonotypes between healthy human individuals. CD45RO-negative, CCR7-positively selected cells formed the naive CD8 fraction, excluding terminally differentiated effector memory CD45RA+ cells. Clones were sequenced by immunoSEQ multiplex PCR, and TCRdb holds only the in-frame ones, with some missing. The profile shows around 610,000 clones, 95% to 97% of them singletons. Sequences were obtained from naive CD8+ T cells sorted from blood. These receptors all stem from a woman aged 25-40 years in good health.

This chain joins TRBV30 and TRBJ2-2; D unclear. Germline V gene data show CDR1 as GTSNPN and CDR2 as SVGIG (reference sequence). CDR3 length: 11 residues. Trimming left V 5 bases short and J 4 bases short, with 5 bases between. Here the CDR3 reads CAWDFTGELFF. CDR3 nucleotide sequence: TGTGCCTGGGACTTCACCGGGGAGCTGTTTTTT. The variable domain in full, completed from reference TRBV30 and TRBJ2-2, reads SQTIHQWPATLVQPVGSPLSLECTVEGTSNPNLYWYRQAAGRGLQLLFYSVGIGQISSEVPQNLSASRPQDRQFILSSKKLLLSDSGFYLCAWDFTGELFFGEGSRLTVL.

This clone was recorded only once. J is TRBJ2-1 and V is TRBV5-8, with D uncertain. The germline V gene encodes CDR1 SGHTS and CDR2 YDEGEE. This CDR3 is 14 amino acids long. V gave up 1 base and J gave up 5 bases, with 10 bases separating them. In DNA form, the CDR3 reads TGTGCCAGCAGCTTGCATGGTAGTAACAATGAGCAGTTCTTC. Amino acid sequence: CASSLHGSNNEQFF.

V usage is TRBV30 and J usage is TRBJ2-5; D is ambiguous. The ends were cut back, 7 bases at V and 2 bases at J, with 29 bases in the middle. The CDR3 length is 18 residues. CDR1 and CDR2 from the germline V gene are GTSNPN and SVGIG (reference sequence). The CDR3 region is CASGRVVYRLAEQETQYF. CDR3 coding DNA: TGTGCCTCGGGTCGGGTGGTTTATAGATTAGCAGAGCAAGAGACCCAGTACTTC.

The chain combines TRBV14 with TRBJ2-2, with 9 bases identical to TRBD1. The V segment lost 5 bases and the J segment 7 bases; nucleotides outside the gene matches: 11. CDR1 and CDR2 (germline): SGHDN, FVKESK. The CDR3 runs 16 residues. The CDR3 DNA is TGTGCCAGCAGCTCATCCCGGGGACAGGGAAGCGGGGAGCTGTTTTTT. Protein product: CASSSSRGQGSGELFF.

CDR3 nucleotides: TGTGCCAGCAGTTCAGTAGGGGCCTACGAGCAGTACTTC. The encoded protein is CASSSVGAYEQYF. The rearrangement links TRBV27 to TRBJ2-7, with D perhaps TRBD1 (5 bases). Germline lookup yields CDR1 MNHEY and CDR2 SMNVEV (reference sequence). The CDR3 spans 13 residues. V lost 4 bases to trimming and J lost 2 bases, with 9 bases between them.

For this clone: This same CDR3 is encoded by further DNA sequences in the sample. This rearrangement joins TRBV6-5 to TRBJ1-1; D is undetermined. CDR1 is MNHEY and CDR2 is SVGAGI in the germline V gene. The ends were cut back, 4 bases at V and 1 base at J, with 7 bases in the middle. The CDR3 length is 13 residues. CDR3 in DNA: TGTGCCAGCAGTTTAGGGCCGAACACTGAAGCTTTCTTT. This encodes CASSLGPNTEAFF.